Below are 8 T cell receptor beta chains sequenced from a single sample in a study of fetal regulatory T cell absence and autoimmunity (TCRdb year 2017). The library was obtained by the immunoSEQ multiplex PCR assay. TCRdb obtained this table from immuneACCESS and retained in-frame rearrangements with V and J assigned. These tables miss some clones; where compared with another copy, unresolved V genes account for less than half of the shortfall, and the remainder is unexplained. The sample table contains approximately 94,000 clones; only one count was recorded for roughly 78% of them. The ten largest clones capture roughly 2% of the sample. Sequencing was done on a sample of pancreas tissue. All receptors derive from a male donor with IPEX syndrome.

V usage is TRBV7-2 and J usage is TRBJ2-7; weak D call: TRBD2 (7 bases). Germline V gene data show CDR1 as SGHTA and CDR2 as FQGNSA. V was trimmed by 5 bases and J by 3 bases, leaving 14 bases between them. This CDR3 region has 14 residues. Here the CDR3 reads CASSHSRGGYEQYF. CDR3 nucleotide sequence: TGTGCCAGCAGCCATTCAAGGGGGGGCTACGAGCAGTACTTC.

The sample holds a few counts of this clone. The J gene is TRBJ1-1, the V gene TRBV10-3; D is perhaps TRBD1 (6 bases). Per the germline V gene, CDR1 is ENHRY and CDR2 is SYGVKD. With 6 bases removed from V and 4 bases from J, the gap between germline ends came to 12 bases. The length of the CDR3 is 13 residues. In DNA form, the CDR3 reads TGTGCCATCAGCGGGACAAGGGGCACTGAAGCTTTCTTT. This codes for CAISGTRGTEAFF.

This clone appeared once. The chain links TRBV18 to TRBJ1-2; 8 bases line up with TRBD1. The germline CDR1 and CDR2 sequences are KGHSH and LQKENI. V gave up 6 bases and J gave up 6 bases; unmatched junction bases: 6. The CDR3 runs 13 residues. The CDR3: CASSLAGGNGYTF. As DNA, the CDR3 is TGTGCCAGCTCCCTGGCAGGGGGCAATGGCTACACCTTC.

The chain is built from TRBV27 and TRBJ2-3, with 14 positions matching TRBD2. V was pared by 4 bases and J by 1 base, with 10 bases of the junction left unmatched. The CDR3 contains 19 residues. CDR1 is MNHEY, CDR2 SMNVEV, per germline (reference sequence). In DNA form, the CDR3 reads TGTGCCAGCAGTTCGAAGTCCGGGACTAGCGGGGGCCGCACAGATACGCAGTATTTT. This translates into CASSSKSGTSGGRTDTQYF.

The chain combines TRBV27 with TRBJ2-5; a possible D gene is TRBD1 (5 bases). CDR1 is MNHEY, CDR2 SMNVEV, per germline (reference sequence). Trimming stripped 7 bases from V and 4 bases from J, with 7 bases between. The CDR3 loop spans 11 amino acids. The CDR3 loop reads CASNRGETQYF. CDR3 DNA sequence: TGTGCCAGCAATAGGGGAGAGACCCAGTACTTC.

To note about this clone: Its ends do not fully match the called genes, so a read error is possible. The chain couples TRBV7-9 to TRBJ1-1; D is unresolved. CDR3 size: 13 residues. CDR1 and CDR2 from the germline V gene are SEHNR and FQNEAQ (reference sequence). The CDR3 region is CASSLGGNPEAFF. CDR3 sequence (DNA): TGTGCCAGCAGCCTCGGAGGGAACCCTGAAGCTTTCTTT. The whole variable domain, filled in from reference TRBV7-9 and TRBJ1-1, reads DTGVSQNPRHKITKRGQNVTFRCDPISEHNRLYWYRQTLGQGPEFLTYFQNEAQLEKSRLLSDRFSAERPKGSFSTLEIQRTEQGDSAMYLCASSLGGNPEAFFGQGTRLTVV.

V and J are TRBV10-3 and TRBJ2-6; D is tentatively TRBD1 or TRBD2 (5 bases each). CDR1 and CDR2 from the germline V gene are ENHRY and SYGVKD. The V end was cut by 8 bases, the J end by 0 bases, with 14 bases between. The CDR3 runs to 16 residues. The chain's CDR3 is CAIGGSGLSGANVLTF. In DNA form, the CDR3 reads TGTGCCATCGGGGGATCGGGGCTCTCTGGGGCCAACGTCCTGACTTTC.

The chain uses TRBV19 and TRBJ1-1; D call uncertain. The CDR3 spans 13 residues. The V gene lost 3 bases and the J gene lost 1 base, with 6 bases spanning the gap. The germline CDR1 and CDR2 sequences are LNHDA and SQIVND (reference sequence). The CDR3 DNA reads TGTGCCAGTAGTATTTTACAGAACACTGAAGCTTTCTTT. Protein: CASSILQNTEAFF.